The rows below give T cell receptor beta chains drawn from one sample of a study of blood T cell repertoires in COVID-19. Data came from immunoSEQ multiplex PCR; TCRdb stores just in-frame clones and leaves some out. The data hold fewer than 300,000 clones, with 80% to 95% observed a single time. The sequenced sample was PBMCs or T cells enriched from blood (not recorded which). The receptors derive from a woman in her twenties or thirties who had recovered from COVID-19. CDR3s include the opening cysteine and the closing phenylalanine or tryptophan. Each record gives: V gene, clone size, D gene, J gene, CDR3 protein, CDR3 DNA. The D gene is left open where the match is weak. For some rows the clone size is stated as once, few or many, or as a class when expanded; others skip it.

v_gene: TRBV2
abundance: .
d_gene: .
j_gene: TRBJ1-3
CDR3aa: CASTYGLHSGNTIYF
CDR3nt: TGTGCCAGCACCTATGGGCTCCACTCTGGAAACACCATATATTTT

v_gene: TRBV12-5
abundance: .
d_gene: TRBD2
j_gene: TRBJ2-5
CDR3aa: CASGSSGRGQETQYF
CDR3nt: TGTGCTAGTGGTAGTAGCGGGAGGGGCCAAGAGACCCAGTACTTC

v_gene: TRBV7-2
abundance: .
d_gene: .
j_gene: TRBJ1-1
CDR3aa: CASSLGRNTEAFF
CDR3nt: TGTGCCAGCAGCTTAGGTAGGAACACTGAAGCTTTCTTT

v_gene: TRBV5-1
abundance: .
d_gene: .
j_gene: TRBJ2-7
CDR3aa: CASGRDNSYEQYF
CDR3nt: TGCGCCAGCGGACGGGACAACTCCTACGAGCAGTACTTC

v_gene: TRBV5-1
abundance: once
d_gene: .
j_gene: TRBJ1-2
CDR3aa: CASSPPPPNYGYTF
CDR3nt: TGCGCCAGCAGCCCCCCCCCTCCTAACTATGGCTACACCTTC

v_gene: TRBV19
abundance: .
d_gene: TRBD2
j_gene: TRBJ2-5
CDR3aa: CASSIGAASGKLQETQYF
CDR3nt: TGTGCCAGTAGTATAGGCGCGGCTAGCGGGAAACTTCAAGAGACCCAGTACTTC

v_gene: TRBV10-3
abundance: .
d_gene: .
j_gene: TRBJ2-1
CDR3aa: CAISDSGGSVDEQFF
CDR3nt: TGTGCCATCAGTGATTCGGGGGGCTCGGTCGATGAGCAGTTCTTC

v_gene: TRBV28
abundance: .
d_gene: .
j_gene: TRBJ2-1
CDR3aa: CASTVSGGPGNEQFF
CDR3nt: TGTGCCAGCACAGTCTCCGGAGGGCCAGGCAATGAGCAGTTCTTC

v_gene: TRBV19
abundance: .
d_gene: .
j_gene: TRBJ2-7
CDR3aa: CASSRFREVAYEQYF
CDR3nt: TGTGCCAGTAGTAGGTTCAGGGAGGTCGCCTACGAGCAGTACTTC

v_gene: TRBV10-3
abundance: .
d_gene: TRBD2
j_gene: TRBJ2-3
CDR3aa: CAISESILLAVTDTQYF
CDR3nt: TGTGCCATCAGTGAGTCGATATTACTAGCGGTCACAGATACGCAGTATTTT

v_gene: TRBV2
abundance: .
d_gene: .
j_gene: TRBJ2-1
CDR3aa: CASSEALGLRGRNEQFF
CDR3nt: TGTGCCAGCAGTGAAGCGCTTGGCCTTCGGGGTCGCAATGAGCAGTTCTTC

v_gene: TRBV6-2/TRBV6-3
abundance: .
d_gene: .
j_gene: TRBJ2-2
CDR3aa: CASSTPDRNTGELFF
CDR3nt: TGTGCCAGCAGTACCCCGGACAGGAACACCGGGGAGCTGTTTTTT

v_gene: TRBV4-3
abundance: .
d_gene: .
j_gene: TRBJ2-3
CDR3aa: CASSQTGTRSTDTQYF
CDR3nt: TGCGCCAGCAGCCAGACCGGGACACGAAGCACAGATACGCAGTATTTT

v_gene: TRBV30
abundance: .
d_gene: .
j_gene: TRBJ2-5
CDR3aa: CAWNRGMEGETQYF
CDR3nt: TGTGCCTGGAACCGGGGGATGGAGGGAGAGACCCAGTACTTC

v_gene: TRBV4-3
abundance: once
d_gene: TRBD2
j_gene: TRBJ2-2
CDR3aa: CASSQDETSGRYTGELFF
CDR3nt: TGCGCCAGCAGCCAAGATGAGACTAGCGGGAGATACACCGGGGAGCTGTTTTTT

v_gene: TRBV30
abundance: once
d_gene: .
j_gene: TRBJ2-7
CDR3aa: CAWSSWRGPSYEQYF
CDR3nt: TGTGCCTGGAGCAGCTGGAGGGGCCCCTCCTACGAGCAGTACTTC

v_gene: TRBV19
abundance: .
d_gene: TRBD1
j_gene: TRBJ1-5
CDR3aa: CASSGTGGNQPQHF
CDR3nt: TGTGCCAGTAGTGGGACAGGGGGCAATCAGCCCCAGCATTTT

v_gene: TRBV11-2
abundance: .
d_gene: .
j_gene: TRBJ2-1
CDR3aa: CASSFSGNFEQFF
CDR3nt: TGTGCCAGCAGCTTCTCCGGGAATTTTGAGCAGTTCTTC

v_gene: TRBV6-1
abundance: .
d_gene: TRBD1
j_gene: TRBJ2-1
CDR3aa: CASSDGTAYNEQFF
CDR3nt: TGTGCCAGCAGTGATGGGACAGCCTACAATGAGCAGTTCTTC

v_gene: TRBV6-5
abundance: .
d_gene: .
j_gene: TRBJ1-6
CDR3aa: CASTEGNSPLHF
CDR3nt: TGTGCCAGCACGGAGGGGAATTCACCCCTCCACTTT

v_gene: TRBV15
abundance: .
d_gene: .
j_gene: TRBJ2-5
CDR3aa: CATSSPRETQYF
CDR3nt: TGTGCCACCAGCAGTCCCCGAGAGACCCAGTACTTC

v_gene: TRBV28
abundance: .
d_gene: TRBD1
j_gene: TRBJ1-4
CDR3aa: CASTSGTAREKLFF
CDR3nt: TGTGCCAGCACTTCCGGGACAGCTAGGGAAAAACTGTTTTTT

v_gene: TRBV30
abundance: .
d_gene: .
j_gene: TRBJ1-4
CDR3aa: CAWNQGGYPTNEKLFF
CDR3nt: TGTGCCTGGAATCAGGGCGGTTACCCAACTAATGAAAAACTGTTTTTT

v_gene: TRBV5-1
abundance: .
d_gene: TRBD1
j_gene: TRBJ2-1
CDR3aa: CASDKMTGRGNEQFF
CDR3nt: TGCGCCAGCGACAAAATGACAGGGCGAGGGAATGAGCAGTTCTTC

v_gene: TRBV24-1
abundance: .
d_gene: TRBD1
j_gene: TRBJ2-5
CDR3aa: CATSDPTGGEETQYF
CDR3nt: TGTGCCACCAGTGACCCTACAGGGGGCGAGGAGACCCAGTACTTC

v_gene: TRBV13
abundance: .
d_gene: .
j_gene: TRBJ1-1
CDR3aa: CASSWRTEAFF
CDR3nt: TGTGCCAGCAGCTGGCGGACTGAAGCTTTCTTT

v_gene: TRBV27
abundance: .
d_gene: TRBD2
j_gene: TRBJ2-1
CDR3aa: CASSLGLAGVNEQFF
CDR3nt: TGTGCCAGCAGTTTGGGGCTAGCGGGAGTCAATGAGCAGTTCTTC

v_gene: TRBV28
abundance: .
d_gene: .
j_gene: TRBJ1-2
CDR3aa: CASKTYSQGNGYTF
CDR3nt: TGTGCCAGCAAGACCTACTCCCAGGGGAATGGCTACACCTTC

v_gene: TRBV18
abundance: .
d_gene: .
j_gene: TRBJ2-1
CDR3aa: CASSPPTRFSYNEQFF
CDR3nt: TGTGCCAGCTCACCCCCAACTAGGTTCTCCTACAATGAGCAGTTCTTC

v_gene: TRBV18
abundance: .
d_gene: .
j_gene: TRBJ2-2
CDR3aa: CASSPSPPGELFF
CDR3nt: TGTGCCAGCTCACCAAGCCCCCCCGGGGAGCTGTTTTTT

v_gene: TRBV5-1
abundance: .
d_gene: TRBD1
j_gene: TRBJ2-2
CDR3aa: CASREPGTANTGELFF
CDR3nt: TGCGCCAGCAGGGAACCCGGGACAGCGAACACCGGGGAGCTGTTTTTT

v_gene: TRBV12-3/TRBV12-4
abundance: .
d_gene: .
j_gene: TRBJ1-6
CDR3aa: CASSSRSNSPLHF
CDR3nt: TGTGCCAGCAGTTCCAGGTCCAATTCACCCCTCCACTTT

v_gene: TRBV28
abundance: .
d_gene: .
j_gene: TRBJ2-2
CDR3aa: CASSLLGQNTGELFF
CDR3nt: TGTGCCAGCAGTTTACTGGGACAAAACACCGGGGAGCTGTTTTTT

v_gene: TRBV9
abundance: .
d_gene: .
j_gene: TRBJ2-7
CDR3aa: CASSGDSYEQYF
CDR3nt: TGTGCCAGCAGCGGAGACAGCTACGAGCAGTACTTC

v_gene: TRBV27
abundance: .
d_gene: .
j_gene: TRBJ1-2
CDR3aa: CASSLVGGGVIKGYTF
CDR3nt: TGTGCCAGCAGTTTAGTAGGGGGAGGGGTTATAAAAGGCTACACCTTC

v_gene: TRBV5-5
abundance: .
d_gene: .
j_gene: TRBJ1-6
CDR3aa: CASSLLRRNNSPLHF
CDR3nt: TGTGCCAGCAGCTTGCTTAGGCGGAATAATTCACCCCTCCACTTT

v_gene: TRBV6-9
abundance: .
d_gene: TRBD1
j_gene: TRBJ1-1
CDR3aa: CSSGTGVKKVGAFF
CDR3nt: TGTTCGTCCGGGACAGGGGTTAAGAAGGTCGGAGCTTTCTTT

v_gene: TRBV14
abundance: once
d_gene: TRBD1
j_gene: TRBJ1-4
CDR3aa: CASSQAQGHEKLFF
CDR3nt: TGTGCCAGCAGCCAAGCACAGGGGCATGAAAAACTGTTTTTT

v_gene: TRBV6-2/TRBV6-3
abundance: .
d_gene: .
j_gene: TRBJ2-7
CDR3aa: CASSYDDKSSYEQYF
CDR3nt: TGTGCCAGCAGTTACGACGACAAGAGCTCCTACGAGCAGTACTTC

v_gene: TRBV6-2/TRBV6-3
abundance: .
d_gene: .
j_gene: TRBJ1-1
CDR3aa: CASSFDRLPNTEAFF
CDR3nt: TGTGCCAGCAGTTTCGACAGGTTACCGAACACTGAAGCTTTCTTT

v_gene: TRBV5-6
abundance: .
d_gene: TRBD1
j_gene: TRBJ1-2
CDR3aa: CASSDRGPYGYTF
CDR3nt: TGTGCCAGCAGCGACAGGGGACCTTATGGCTACACCTTC

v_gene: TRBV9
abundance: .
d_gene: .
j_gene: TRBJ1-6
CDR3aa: CASSVVDTVNSPLHF
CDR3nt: TGTGCCAGCAGCGTAGTTGATACAGTCAATTCACCCCTCCACTTT

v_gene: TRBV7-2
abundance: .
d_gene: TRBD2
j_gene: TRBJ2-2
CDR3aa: CASSLAGVTGELFF
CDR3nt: TGTGCCAGCAGTTTAGCGGGAGTAACCGGGGAGCTGTTTTTT

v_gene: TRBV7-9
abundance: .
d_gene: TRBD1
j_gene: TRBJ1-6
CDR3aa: CASNLVGQGNSPLHF
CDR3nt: TGTGCCAGCAACCTTGTGGGACAGGGGAATTCACCCCTCCACTTT

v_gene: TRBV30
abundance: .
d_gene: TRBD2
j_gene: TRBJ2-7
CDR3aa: CAWSPRLAGGDYEQYF
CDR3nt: TGTGCCTGGAGTCCCAGACTAGCGGGAGGGGACTACGAGCAGTACTTC

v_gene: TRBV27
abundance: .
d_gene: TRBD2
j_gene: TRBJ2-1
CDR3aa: CASSSQLAGRSGVYNEQFF
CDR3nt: TGTGCCAGCAGTTCCCAACTAGCGGGAAGGAGCGGGGTTTACAATGAGCAGTTCTTC

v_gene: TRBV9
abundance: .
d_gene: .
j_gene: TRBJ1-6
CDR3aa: CASSEGPGGYNSPLHF
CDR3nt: TGTGCCAGCAGCGAGGGACCGGGAGGGTATAATTCACCCCTCCACTTT